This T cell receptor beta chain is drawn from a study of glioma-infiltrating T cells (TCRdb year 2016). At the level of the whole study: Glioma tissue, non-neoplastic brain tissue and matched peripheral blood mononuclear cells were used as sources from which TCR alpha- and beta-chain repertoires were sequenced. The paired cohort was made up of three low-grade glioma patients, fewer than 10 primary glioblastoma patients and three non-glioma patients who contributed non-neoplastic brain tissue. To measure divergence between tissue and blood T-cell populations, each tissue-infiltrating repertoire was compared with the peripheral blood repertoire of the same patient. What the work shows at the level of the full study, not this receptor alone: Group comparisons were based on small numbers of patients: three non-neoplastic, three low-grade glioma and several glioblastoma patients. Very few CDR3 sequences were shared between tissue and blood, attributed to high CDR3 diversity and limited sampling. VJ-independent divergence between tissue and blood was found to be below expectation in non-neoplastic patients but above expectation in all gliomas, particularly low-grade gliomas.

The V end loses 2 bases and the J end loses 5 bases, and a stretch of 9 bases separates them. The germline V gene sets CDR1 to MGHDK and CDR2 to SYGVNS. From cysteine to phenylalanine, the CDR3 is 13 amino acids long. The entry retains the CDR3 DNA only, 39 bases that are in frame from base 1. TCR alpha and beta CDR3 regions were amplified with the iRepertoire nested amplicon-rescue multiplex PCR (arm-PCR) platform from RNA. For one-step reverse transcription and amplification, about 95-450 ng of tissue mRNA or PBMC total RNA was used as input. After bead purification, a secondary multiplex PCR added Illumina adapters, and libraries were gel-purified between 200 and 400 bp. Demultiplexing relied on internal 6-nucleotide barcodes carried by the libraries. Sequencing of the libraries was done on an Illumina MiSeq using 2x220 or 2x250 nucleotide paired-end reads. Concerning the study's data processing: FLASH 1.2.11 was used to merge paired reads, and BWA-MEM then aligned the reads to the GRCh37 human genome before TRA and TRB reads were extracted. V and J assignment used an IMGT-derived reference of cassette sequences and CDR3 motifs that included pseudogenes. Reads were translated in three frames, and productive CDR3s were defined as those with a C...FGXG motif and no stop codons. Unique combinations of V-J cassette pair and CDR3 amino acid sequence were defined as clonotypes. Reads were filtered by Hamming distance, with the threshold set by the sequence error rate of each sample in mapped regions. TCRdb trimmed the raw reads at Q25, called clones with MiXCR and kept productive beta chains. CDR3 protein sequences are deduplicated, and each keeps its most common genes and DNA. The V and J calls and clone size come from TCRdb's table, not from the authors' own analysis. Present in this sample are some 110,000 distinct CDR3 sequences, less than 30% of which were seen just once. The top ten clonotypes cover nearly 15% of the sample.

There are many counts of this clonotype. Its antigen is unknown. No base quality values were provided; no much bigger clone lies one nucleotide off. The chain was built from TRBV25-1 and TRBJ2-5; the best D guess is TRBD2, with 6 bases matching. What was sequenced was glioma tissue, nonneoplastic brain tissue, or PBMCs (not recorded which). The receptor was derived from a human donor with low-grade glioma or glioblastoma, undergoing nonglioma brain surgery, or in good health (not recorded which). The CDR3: CASSEGGSETQYF. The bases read TGTGCCAGCAGTGAAGGAGGGTCCGAGACCCAGTACTTC. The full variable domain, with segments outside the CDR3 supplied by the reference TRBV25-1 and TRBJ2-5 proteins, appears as EADIYQTPRYLVIGTGKKITLECSQTMGHDKMYWYQQDPGMELHLIHYSYGVNSTEKGDLSSESTVSRIRTEHFPLTLESARPSHTSQYLCASSEGGSETQYFGPGTRLLVL.